This T cell receptor (beta chain) was observed in a study of control samples from healthy donors and cancer patients. The protocol was immunoSEQ multiplex PCR, while the TCRdb copy is restricted to in-frame clones and leaves out a portion. The sample yields around 81,000 clones, approximately 95% seen once. The length of the CDR3 is 14 residues. CDR1 is SEHNR, CDR2 FQNEAQ, per germline (reference sequence). The J segment lost 5 bases and the V segment lost 1 base, leaving 4 bases of the junction unmatched. This TCR came from a woman aged 25-40 years in good health. Sequencing was carried out using blood. J is TRBJ2-5 and V is TRBV7-9; 7 positions agree with TRBD2. In DNA, the CDR3 is TGTGCCAGCAGCTTAGAGCTAGCGGCTGAGACCCAGTACTTC. It translates to CASSLELAAETQYF.